This TCR beta chain was sequenced in a study of shared clonotypes between healthy human individuals. Deep-level settings were used for running the assay. Method: immunoSEQ multiplex PCR; TCRdb's copy keeps in-frame clones and lacks some. The table has around 690,000 clones, 90% seen once. Note on this clone: Its antigen is currently unknown.

Overall study findings and caveats: A small donor pool kept down the genetic and exposure-history diversity that was represented. Clonotypes that were shared across a handful of donors made up about 4.5% of naive CD4 clonotypes.

The sample consisted of memory CD8+ T cells from PBMCs. The subset was: CD45RO+ cells pooled with CCR7-negative TemRA cells. The receptor's source is a man between 18 and 35 years old in good health. Some clones in this sample may be carry-over from other donors' samples.

The CDR3 loop reads CAWSVKGSNQPQHF. DNA for the CDR3: TGTGCCTGGAGTGTCAAGGGGTCCAATCAGCCCCAGCATTTT. The rearrangement uses TRBV30 and TRBJ1-5; a weak D match, TRBD1 (5 bases). V lost 0 bases and J lost 3, with 9 bases in between. Per germline, CDR1 GTSNPN and CDR2 SVGIG (reference sequence). CDR3 length: 14 residues.